This record covers a single T cell receptor beta chain. Its antigen is unidentified. This entry comes from a study of regulatory T cells in long-lasting Graves disease. Study outcomes and limitations: Accuracy may have suffered from the small sample size.

V shed 2 bases and J 10 bases; nucleotides not matched to a gene: 8. This CDR3 has 14 residues. Germline CDR1 WNHNN, CDR2 SYGVQD (reference sequence). Assembly of TCR beta libraries relied on iRepertoire HTBI primers together with Arm-PCR of CDR3 regions. TCRdb re-called the multiplex PCR reads with MiXCR, one entry per CDR3 protein. The table has approximately 400,000 distinct CDR3 sequences, about 15% seen once. Time point denoted: newly diagnosed GD, antithyroid drugs for less than 3 months. With RNA extracted from PBMCs as input, the TCR library was made. This sample also belongs to another study, concerning T cells in Graves' hyperthyroidism and ophthalmopathy. In that study: Diagnosis of hyperthyroidism was new in patients aged 18 to 65, and its duration was under 2 months. HTBI primers were the set used in a first-round RT-PCR of the TCR CDR3. In blood, most of the thyroid clonotypes expanded above 0.001 were also present.

The chain links TRBV10-1 to TRBJ2-1; 7 nucleotides agree with TRBD2. The receptor's source is a woman aged 25-40 years with Graves disease. Sample: peripheral blood mononuclear cells (PBMCs), taken at new diagnosis, from a patient treated with antithyroid drugs. The CDR3: CASSEVRLAGEQFF. The CDR3 nucleotides are TGCGCCAGCAGTGAGGTTCGACTAGCTGGAGAGCAGTTCTTC.